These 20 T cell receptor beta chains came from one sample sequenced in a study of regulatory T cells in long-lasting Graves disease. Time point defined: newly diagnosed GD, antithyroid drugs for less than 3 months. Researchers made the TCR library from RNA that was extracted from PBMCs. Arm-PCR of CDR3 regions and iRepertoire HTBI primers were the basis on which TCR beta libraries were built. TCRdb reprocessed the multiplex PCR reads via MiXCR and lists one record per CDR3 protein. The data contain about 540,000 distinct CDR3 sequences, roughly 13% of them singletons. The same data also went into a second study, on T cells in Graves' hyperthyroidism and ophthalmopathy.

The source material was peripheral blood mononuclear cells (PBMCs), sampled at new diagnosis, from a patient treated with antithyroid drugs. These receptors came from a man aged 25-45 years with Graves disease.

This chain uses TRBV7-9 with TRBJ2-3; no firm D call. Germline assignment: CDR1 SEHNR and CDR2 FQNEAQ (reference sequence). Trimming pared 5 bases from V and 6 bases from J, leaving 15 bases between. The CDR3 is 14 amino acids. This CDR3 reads CASSRAQTTDTQYF. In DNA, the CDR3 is TGTGCCAGCAGCCGAGCGCAAACGACGGATACGCAGTATTTT.

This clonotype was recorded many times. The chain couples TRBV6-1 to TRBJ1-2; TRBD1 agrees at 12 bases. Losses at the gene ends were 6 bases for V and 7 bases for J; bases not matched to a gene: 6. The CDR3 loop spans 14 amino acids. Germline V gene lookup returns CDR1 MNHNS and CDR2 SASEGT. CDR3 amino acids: CASRPGQGAGGYTF. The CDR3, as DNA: TGTGCCAGCAGGCCGGGACAGGGGGCTGGTGGCTACACCTTC.

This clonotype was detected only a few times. CDR3 residues: CSVPPGGGGNTGELFF. The CDR3 DNA reads as TGCAGCGTACCCCCGGGGGGGGGAGGGAACACCGGGGAGCTGTTTTTT. The chain employs TRBV29-1 and TRBJ2-2, with 8 bases aligning to TRBD2. After removal of 6 bases from V and 1 base from J, the junction contained 10 bases not matched to a gene. The CDR3 has 16 amino acids. CDR1 is SQVTM, CDR2 ANQGSEA, per germline.

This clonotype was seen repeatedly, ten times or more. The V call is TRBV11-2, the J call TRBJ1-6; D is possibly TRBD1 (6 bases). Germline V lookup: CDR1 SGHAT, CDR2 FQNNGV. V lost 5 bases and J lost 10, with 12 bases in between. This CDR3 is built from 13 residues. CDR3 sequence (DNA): TGTGCCAGCAGCCCCAGGGGTGACTCACCCCTCCACTTT. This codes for CASSPRGDSPLHF.

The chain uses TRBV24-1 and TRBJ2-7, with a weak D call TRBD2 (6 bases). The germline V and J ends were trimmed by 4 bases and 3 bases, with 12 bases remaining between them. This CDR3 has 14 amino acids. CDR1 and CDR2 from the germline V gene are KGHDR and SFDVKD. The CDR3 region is CATSESSGVYEQYF. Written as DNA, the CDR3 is TGTGCCACCAGTGAGAGTAGCGGAGTCTACGAGCAGTACTTC.

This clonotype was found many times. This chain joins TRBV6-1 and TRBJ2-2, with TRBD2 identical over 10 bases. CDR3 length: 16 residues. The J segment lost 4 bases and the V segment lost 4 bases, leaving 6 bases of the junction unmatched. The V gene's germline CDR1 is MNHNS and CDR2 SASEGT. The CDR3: CASSAGLAEGTGELFF. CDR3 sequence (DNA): TGTGCCAGCAGTGCAGGACTAGCGGAGGGCACCGGGGAGCTGTTTTTT.

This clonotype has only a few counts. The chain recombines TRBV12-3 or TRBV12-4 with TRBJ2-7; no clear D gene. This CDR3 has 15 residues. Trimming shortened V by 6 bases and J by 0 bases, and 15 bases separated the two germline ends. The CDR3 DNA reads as TGTGCCAGCAGCTTCACGACTCCGAGCTCCTACGAGCAGTACTTC. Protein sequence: CASSFTTPSSYEQYF.

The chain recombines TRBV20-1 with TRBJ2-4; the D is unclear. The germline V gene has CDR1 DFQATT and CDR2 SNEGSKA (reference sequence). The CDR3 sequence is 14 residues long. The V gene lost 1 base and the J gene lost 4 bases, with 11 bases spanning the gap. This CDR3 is CSARVAGSKNIQYF. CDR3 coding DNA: TGCAGTGCTAGAGTGGCTGGGTCAAAAAACATTCAGTACTTC.

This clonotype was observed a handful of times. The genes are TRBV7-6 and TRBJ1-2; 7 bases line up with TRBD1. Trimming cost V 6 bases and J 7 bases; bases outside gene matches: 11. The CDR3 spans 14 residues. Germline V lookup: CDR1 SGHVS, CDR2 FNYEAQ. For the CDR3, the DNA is TGTGCCAGCAGGGATATTAAGGGGGCTGCTGGCTACACCTTC. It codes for CASRDIKGAAGYTF. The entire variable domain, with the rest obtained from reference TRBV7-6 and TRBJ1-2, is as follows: GAGVSQSPRYKVTKRGQDVALRCDPISGHVSLYWYRQALGQGPEFLTYFNYEAQQDKSGLPNDRFSAERPEGSISTLTIQRTEQRDSAMYRCASRDIKGAAGYTFGSGTRLTVV.

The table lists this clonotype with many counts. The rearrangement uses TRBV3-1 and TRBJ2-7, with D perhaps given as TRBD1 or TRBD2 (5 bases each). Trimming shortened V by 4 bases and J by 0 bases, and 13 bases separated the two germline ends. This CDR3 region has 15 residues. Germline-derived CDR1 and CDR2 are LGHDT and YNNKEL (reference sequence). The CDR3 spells CASSPFGTGSYEQYF. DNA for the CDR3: TGTGCCAGCAGCCCATTCGGGACGGGCTCCTACGAGCAGTACTTC.

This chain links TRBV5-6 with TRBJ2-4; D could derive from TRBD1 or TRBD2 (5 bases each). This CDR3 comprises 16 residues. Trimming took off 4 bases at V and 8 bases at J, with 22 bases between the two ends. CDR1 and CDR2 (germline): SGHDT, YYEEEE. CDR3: CASSPYRDPYGDIQYF. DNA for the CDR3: TGTGCCAGCAGCCCATACCGGGACCCCTATGGGGACATTCAGTACTTC.

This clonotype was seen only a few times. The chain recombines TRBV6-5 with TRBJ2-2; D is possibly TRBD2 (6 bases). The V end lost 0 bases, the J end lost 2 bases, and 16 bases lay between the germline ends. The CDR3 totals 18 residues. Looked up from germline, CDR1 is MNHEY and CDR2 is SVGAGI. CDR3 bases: TGTGCCAGCAGTTACTCGAACGCGGAGGGCAGAAACACCGGGGAGCTGTTTTTT. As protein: CASSYSNAEGRNTGELFF.

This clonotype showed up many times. This CDR3 reads CASSGIQGGAGELFF. In nucleotides, the CDR3 is TGCGCCAGCAGCGGAATCCAGGGAGGAGCCGGGGAGCTGTTTTTT. V usage is TRBV5-1 and J usage is TRBJ2-2; tentative D call: TRBD2 (6 bases). The ends were cut back, 4 bases at V and 6 bases at J, with 16 bases in the middle. This CDR3 has 15 residues. Per the germline V gene, CDR1 is SGHRS and CDR2 is YFSETQ.

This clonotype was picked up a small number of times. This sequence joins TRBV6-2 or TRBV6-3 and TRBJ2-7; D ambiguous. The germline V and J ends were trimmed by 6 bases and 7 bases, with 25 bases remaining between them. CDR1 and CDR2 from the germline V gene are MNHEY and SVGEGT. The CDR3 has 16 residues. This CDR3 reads CASSTVFAVGSREQYF. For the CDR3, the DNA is TGTGCCAGCAGCACCGTTTTTGCGGTCGGATCGAGGGAGCAGTACTTC.

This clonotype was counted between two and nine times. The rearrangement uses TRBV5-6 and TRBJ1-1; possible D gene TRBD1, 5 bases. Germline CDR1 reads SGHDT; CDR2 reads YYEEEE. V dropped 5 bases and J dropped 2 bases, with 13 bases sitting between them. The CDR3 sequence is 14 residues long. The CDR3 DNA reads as TGTGCCAGCAGTTATTACGACAGAAACACTGAAGCTTTCTTT. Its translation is CASSYYDRNTEAFF.

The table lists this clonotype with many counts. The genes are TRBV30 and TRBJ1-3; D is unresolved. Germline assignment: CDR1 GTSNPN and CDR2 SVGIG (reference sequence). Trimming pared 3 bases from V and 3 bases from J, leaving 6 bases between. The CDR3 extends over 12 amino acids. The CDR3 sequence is CAWRRDGNTIYF. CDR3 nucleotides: TGTGCCTGGAGGAGGGATGGAAACACCATATATTTT.

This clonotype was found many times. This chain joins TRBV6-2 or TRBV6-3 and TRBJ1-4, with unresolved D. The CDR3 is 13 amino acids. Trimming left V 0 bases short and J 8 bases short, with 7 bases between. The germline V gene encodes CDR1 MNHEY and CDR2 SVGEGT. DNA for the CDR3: TGTGCCAGCAGTTACTCGTTGCGCGAAAAACTGTTTTTT. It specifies CASSYSLREKLFF.

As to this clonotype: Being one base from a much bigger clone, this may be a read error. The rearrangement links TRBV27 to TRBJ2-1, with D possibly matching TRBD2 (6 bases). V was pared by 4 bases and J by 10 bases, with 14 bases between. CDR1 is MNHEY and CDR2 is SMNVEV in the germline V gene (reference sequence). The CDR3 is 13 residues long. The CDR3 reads CASSSREWYEQFF. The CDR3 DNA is TGTGCCAGCAGTTCCCGGGAGTGGTACGAGCAGTTCTTC.

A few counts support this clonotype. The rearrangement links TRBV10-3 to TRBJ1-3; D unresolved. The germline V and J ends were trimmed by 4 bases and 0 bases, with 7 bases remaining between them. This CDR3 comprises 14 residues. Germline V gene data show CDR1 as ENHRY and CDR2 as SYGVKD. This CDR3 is CAISARSSGNTIYF. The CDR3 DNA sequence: TGTGCCATCAGTGCGAGGAGCTCTGGAAACACCATATATTTT.

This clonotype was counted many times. The DNA of the CDR3 is TGTGCCAGCAGTTCCGCCCTGAGACAGGGATGGTTCTTC. This encodes CASSSALRQGWFF. This rearrangement joins TRBV12-3 or TRBV12-4 to TRBJ2-1; 7 nucleotides match TRBD1. There are 13 residues in the CDR3. V lost 4 bases, J lost 15 bases, and 12 bases stayed unmatched.